The 17 T cell receptor beta chains presented below share a single source sample, sequenced in a study of blood T cell repertoires in COVID-19. The method was immunoSEQ multiplex PCR; TCRdb's version includes in-frame clones alone and lacks a portion of them. Counted here are roughly 140,000 clones, approximately 85% occurring once; the ten biggest clones make up 6.5% to 9.5%. The material sequenced was peripheral blood. These receptors were collected from a woman aged 60-75 years with COVID-19, enrolled during active disease.

The genes are TRBV11-2 and TRBJ1-1; tentative D call: TRBD1 (5 bases). The CDR3 is 15 amino acids. Germline CDR1 reads SGHAT; CDR2 reads FQNNGV. V was pared by 1 base and J by 5 bases, with 14 bases between. The DNA of the CDR3 is TGTGCCAGCAGCTTAGGCCTACACCAGGGAACTGAAGCTTTCTTT. This translates into CASSLGLHQGTEAFF.

This chain connects TRBV6-5 to TRBJ1-1, with TRBD1 matching 9 bases. This CDR3 has 15 residues. CDR1 MNHEY and CDR2 SVGAGI come from the germline V gene. V shed 5 bases, J shed 6 bases, and the junction held 10 bases outside the gene matches. The DNA for the CDR3 is TGTGCCAGCAGTCACCCGGGACAGGGTAGGGCTGAAGCTTTCTTT. Protein sequence: CASSHPGQGRAEAFF.

This clone was detected a few times. The chain combines TRBV16 with TRBJ1-2, with TRBD1 matching over 7 bases. Per germline, CDR1 KGHSY and CDR2 FQNENV. The ends lost 7 bases at V and 3 bases at J; junction bases unmatched: 14. There are 16 residues in the CDR3. The DNA for the CDR3 is TGTGCCAGCACCCCCTTCCCGGGACAGAGTTACTATGGCTACACCTTC. This sequence encodes CASTPFPGQSYYGYTF.

CDR3 in DNA: TGTGCCAGCAGCGCGGGACAGGGGGACTATGGCTACACCTTC. Its protein is CASSAGQGDYGYTF. The V and J genes are TRBV11-2 and TRBJ1-2; 11 positions match TRBD1. The ends lost 5 bases at V and 3 bases at J; junction bases unmatched: 2. Germline V gives CDR1 SGHAT, CDR2 FQNNGV. The CDR3 is made up of 14 amino acids.

The chain is built from TRBV10-3 and TRBJ1-4; no clear D. The germline V gene encodes CDR1 ENHRY and CDR2 SYGVKD. Trimming cost V 4 bases and J 8 bases, with 11 bases left between them. The CDR3 is made up of 13 amino acids. The CDR3 region is CAISGGGGEKLFF. CDR3 coding DNA: TGTGCCATCAGTGGTGGTGGAGGGGAAAAACTGTTTTTT.

The V gene is TRBV7-8, the J gene TRBJ1-2, with TRBD1 identical over 11 bases. The CDR3 is made up of 15 amino acids. After removal of 5 bases from V and 7 bases from J, the junction contained 9 bases not matched to a gene. Per the germline V gene, CDR1 is SGHVS and CDR2 is FQNEAQ. Written as DNA, the CDR3 is TGTGCCAGCAGCCCCAGGACAGGGGGCACTACTGGCTACACCTTC. This sequence encodes CASSPRTGGTTGYTF. Together with reference TRBV7-8 and TRBJ1-2, the CDR3 gives the full variable domain: GAGVSQSPRYKVAKRGQDVALRCDPISGHVSLFWYQQALGQGPEFLTYFQNEAQLDKSGLPSDRFFAERPEGSVSTLKIQRTQQEDSAVYLCASSPRTGGTTGYTFGSGTRLTVV.

Concerning this clone: At one boundary the junction diverges from the germline segment, which might be a read error. The genes are TRBV27 and TRBJ1-2; TRBD1 matches at 7 bases. This CDR3 is built from 13 residues. Germline loops: CDR1 MNHEY, CDR2 SMNVEV (reference sequence). DNA for the CDR3: TGTGCCAGCAGTTTATCGCCAGACAGGGCCGCCGCCTTC. This codes for CASSLSPDRAAAF.

The chain links TRBV29-1 to TRBJ1-1; no clear D gene. CDR1 SQVTM and CDR2 ANQGSEA come from the germline V gene. The CDR3 is 13 residues long. With 5 bases removed from V and 2 bases from J, the gap between germline ends came to 12 bases. The CDR3 here is CSVSRGGNTEAFF. CDR3 nucleotides: TGCAGCGTTTCCCGAGGCGGAAACACTGAAGCTTTCTTT.

V gene TRBV6-5 combines with J gene TRBJ1-2; TRBD1 might be the D (5 bases). The ends were cut back, 8 bases at V and 6 bases at J, with 22 bases in the middle. This CDR3 spans 15 amino acids. Germline CDR1 is MNHEY and CDR2 is SVGAGI. The CDR3 sequence: CASGYGDFGGNGYTF. The CDR3 coding sequence is TGTGCCAGCGGGTATGGGGACTTCGGGGGGAATGGCTACACCTTC.

This chain uses TRBV13 with TRBJ1-2; 7 bases are shared with TRBD1. Trimming cost V 4 bases and J 8 bases; bases outside gene matches: 7. Germline V CDR1 and CDR2: PRHDT, FYEKMQ (reference sequence). The CDR3 spans 13 residues. In nucleotides, the CDR3 is TGTGCCAGCAGCTCCAATGACAGGGCAGGCTACACCTTC. Residues: CASSSNDRAGYTF.

The V gene is TRBV18, the J gene TRBJ1-2; possibly TRBD1 for D (5 bases). V shed 3 bases and J shed 6 bases, with 11 bases lying between them. This CDR3 has 13 amino acids. CDR1 KGHSH and CDR2 LQKENI come from the germline V gene. CDR3 sequence: CASSPLQDNGYTF. The DNA of the CDR3 is TGTGCCAGCTCACCGTTACAGGACAATGGCTACACCTTC.

The V call is TRBV6-2 or TRBV6-3, the J call TRBJ2-7, with D perhaps TRBD1 (7 bases). This CDR3 spans 17 amino acids. Trimming removed 2 bases from V and 2 bases from J, with 19 bases in between. Germline V gene data show CDR1 as MNHEY and CDR2 as SVGEGT. The CDR3 protein is CASSYPLGRDSPYEQYF. The DNA of the CDR3 is TGTGCCAGCAGTTACCCTCTCGGGCGGGACAGCCCCTACGAGCAGTACTTC.

This clone has only one observation. The chain uses TRBV5-1 and TRBJ2-3, with 11 bases that match TRBD2. CDR1 and CDR2 (germline): SGHRS, YFSETQ. J gave up 4 bases and V 2 bases, and 3 bases lay outside the gene matches. This CDR3 contains 15 residues. The CDR3 DNA sequence: TGCGCCAGCAGCTTTAGCGGGGGGGCGTCAGATACGCAGTATTTT. Protein sequence: CASSFSGGASDTQYF.

This clone has more than one count but fewer than ten. The V and J genes are TRBV6-4 and TRBJ2-1, with 9 bases that match TRBD1. This CDR3 has 14 amino acids. V dropped 4 bases and J dropped 4; count of bases not matched to a gene: 2. Germline loops: CDR1 MRHNA, CDR2 SNTAGT. CDR3 region: CASSGQGEYNEQFF. The CDR3 DNA follows: TGTGCCAGCAGTGGACAGGGGGAATACAATGAGCAGTTCTTC.

V and J are TRBV6-2 or TRBV6-3 and TRBJ1-2; TRBD1 might be the D (6 bases). V was pared by 5 bases and J by 6 bases, with 19 bases between. This CDR3 contains 15 residues. Germline lookup yields CDR1 MNHEY and CDR2 SVGEGT. The CDR3 sequence is CASSLTLQGSHGYTF. CDR3 nucleotides: TGTGCCAGCAGTCTCACACTTCAGGGGAGCCATGGCTACACCTTC.

This clone is a singleton in its sample. As DNA, the CDR3 is TGTGCCAGCAGCCAAGCGGGGGGAACCTACGAGCAGTACTTC. Its protein is CASSQAGGTYEQYF. The J gene is TRBJ2-7, the V gene TRBV3-1 (or the pseudogene TRBV3-2), with 7 positions matching TRBD2. Germline CDR1 is LGHDT and CDR2 is YNNKEL (reference sequence). Trimming took 1 base from V and 2 from J; bases not matched to a gene: 2. This CDR3 region has 14 residues.

This CDR3 reads CASSPGGVGGYTF. The CDR3 DNA sequence: TGTGCCAGCTCACCGGGCGGGGTTGGAGGCTACACCTTC. J is TRBJ1-2 and V is TRBV18; D unclear. The germline V and J ends were trimmed by 3 bases and 8 bases, with 13 bases remaining between them. The CDR3 runs 13 residues. Germline V lookup: CDR1 KGHSH, CDR2 LQKENI.